What follows is one T cell receptor (beta chain) and its context. This record belongs to a study of blood T cell repertoires in COVID-19. Overall study context: The United States, Italy and Spain supplied acute and convalescent COVID-19 samples. Sources were T cells, B-cell-depleted T cells, or PBMCs; the material itself was cDNA or gDNA.

The CDR3 is 13 amino acids. Germline CDR1 and CDR2: SGHRS and YFSETQ. Trimming took off 5 bases at V and 5 bases at J, with 13 bases between the two ends. Authors' analysis steps: It was from reference gene primer amplification that nucleated cell counts were estimated. The method was immunoSEQ multiplex PCR; TCRdb's version includes in-frame clones alone and lacks a portion of them. V, J and clone size are those of that table, while D and trimming were read from the DNA. The sample lists 200,000 to 300,000 clones; 85% to 95% were seen once. Sequenced material: peripheral blood. V and J are TRBV5-1 and TRBJ1-2; D is perhaps TRBD1 (6 bases). This receptor was obtained from a man aged 25-45 years with COVID-19, enrolled during active disease. The CDR3 loop reads CASRRSGAYGYTF. As DNA, the CDR3 is TGCGCCAGCAGACGATCAGGGGCGTATGGCTACACCTTC.